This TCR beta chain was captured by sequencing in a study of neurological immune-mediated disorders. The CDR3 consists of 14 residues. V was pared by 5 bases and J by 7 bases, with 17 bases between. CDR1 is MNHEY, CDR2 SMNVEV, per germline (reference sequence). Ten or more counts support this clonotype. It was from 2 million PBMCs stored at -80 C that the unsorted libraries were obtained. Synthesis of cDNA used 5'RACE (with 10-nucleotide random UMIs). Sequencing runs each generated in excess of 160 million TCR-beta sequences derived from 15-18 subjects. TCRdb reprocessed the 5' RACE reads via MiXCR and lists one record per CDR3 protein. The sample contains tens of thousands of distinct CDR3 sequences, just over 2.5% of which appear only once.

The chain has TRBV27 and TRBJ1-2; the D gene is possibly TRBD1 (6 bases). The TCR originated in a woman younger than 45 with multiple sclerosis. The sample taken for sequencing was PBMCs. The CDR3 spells CASSLHSPQGGYTF. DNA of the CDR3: TGTGCCAGCAGTCTTCACTCACCACAGGGTGGCTACACCTTC.